The 10 T cell receptor beta chains presented below share a single source sample, sequenced in a study of cytomegalovirus exposure and HLA in healthy donors. It was with 60 Vbeta and 13 Jbeta primers that the PCR ran. The protocol was immunoSEQ multiplex PCR, while the TCRdb copy is restricted to in-frame clones and leaves out a portion. The repertoire consists of some 110,000 clones, with less than 80% occurring once and the leading ten covering roughly 2%. The sequencing input was PBMCs. These receptors all stem from a woman aged 30 to 39 in good health and CMV-seronegative.

The chain uses TRBV28 and TRBJ1-2; 8 nucleotides match TRBD1. V trimming: 5 bases; J trimming: 4 bases; junction bases outside the gene matches: 0. The germline gives CDR1 MDHEN, CDR2 SYDVKM. The CDR3 contains 12 residues. CDR3 coding DNA: TGTGCCAGCAGTACAGGGGGCTATGGCTACACCTTC. This codes for CASSTGGYGYTF.

The rearrangement joins TRBV5-1 to TRBJ2-3; D gene uncertain. Germline assignment: CDR1 SGHRS and CDR2 YFSETQ. Trimming took off 4 bases at V and 1 base at J, with 10 bases between the two ends. The CDR3 contains 14 residues. CDR3 residues: CASSPTTGTDTQYF. The CDR3 DNA is TGCGCCAGCAGCCCCACTACGGGCACAGATACGCAGTATTTT.

This clone was seen a few times. The CDR3 region has the DNA TGTGCCAGTAAACAGGCGACCTCCTACGAGCAGTACTTC. Encoded protein: CASKQATSYEQYF. V gene TRBV27 combines with J gene TRBJ2-7, with D possibly TRBD1 on 5 matching bases. The V and J ends lost 9 bases and 0 bases respectively, with 12 bases between them. The CDR3 extends over 13 amino acids. Germline V gives CDR1 MNHEY, CDR2 SMNVEV (reference sequence).

This chain connects TRBV27 to TRBJ2-1; D call uncertain. The CDR3 is made up of 13 amino acids. V lost 5 bases, J lost 5 bases, and 10 bases lay in between. Per germline, CDR1 MNHEY and CDR2 SMNVEV (reference sequence). The CDR3 nucleotides read TGTGCCAGCAGTCCCCGTCGTCACAATGAGCAGTTCTTC. Its translation is CASSPRRHNEQFF.

The chain has TRBV7-9 and TRBJ1-5; D not resolved. The CDR3 is made up of 12 amino acids. Germline values: CDR1 SEHNR, CDR2 FQNEAQ (reference sequence). Trimming shortened V by 4 bases and J by 6 bases, and 7 bases separated the two germline ends. CDR3 in DNA: TGTGCCAGCAGCTCCGCCAGTCAGCCCCAGCATTTT. Its protein product is CASSSASQPQHF.

On this clone: The junction does not match germline at one end; this may be a read error. V and J are TRBV25-1 and TRBJ1-1, with a possible D match to TRBD1 (5 bases). CDR1 is MGHDK, CDR2 SYGVNS, per germline. The CDR3 contains 14 residues. The CDR3 nucleotides are TGTGCCAGCAGTGGCAAGACAGTGAACACTGAAGCTCTCTTT. Protein product: CASSGKTVNTEALF. Together with reference TRBV25-1 and TRBJ1-1, the CDR3 gives the full variable domain: EADIYQTPRYLVIGTGKKITLECSQTMGHDKMYWYQQDPGMELHLIHYSYGVNSTEKGDLSSESTVSRIRTEHFPLTLESARPSHTSQYLCASSGKTVNTEALFGQGTRLTVV.

V gene TRBV27 combines with J gene TRBJ2-6, with a tentative D call TRBD1 (6 bases). Germline V gene data show CDR1 as MNHEY and CDR2 as SMNVEV (reference sequence). V gave up 5 bases and J gave up 2 bases, with 13 bases separating them. CDR3 size: 16 residues. The CDR3 is CASSRPTGTGANVLTF. The CDR3 nucleotides read TGTGCCAGCAGTCGCCCCACAGGGACTGGGGCCAACGTCCTGACTTTC. Combining the CDR3 with reference TRBV27 and TRBJ2-6 gives the whole variable domain EAQVTQNPRYLITVTGKKLTVTCSQNMNHEYMSWYRQDPGLGLRQIYYSMNVEVTDKGDVPEGYKVSRKEKRNFPLILESPSPNQTSLYFCASSRPTGTGANVLTFGAGSRLTVL.

The chain joins TRBV10-3 to TRBJ2-1; TRBD2 matches at 16 bases. J was trimmed by 0 bases and V by 11 bases; bases with no gene match: 7. CDR3 length equals 17 residues. The germline CDR1 and CDR2 sequences are ENHRY and SYGVKD. The CDR3 sequence is CAVRGTSGRVSYNEQFF. In DNA, the CDR3 is TGTGCCGTTCGGGGGACTAGCGGGAGGGTCTCCTACAATGAGCAGTTCTTC.

The rearrangement uses TRBV2 and TRBJ1-1; TRBD1 matches 8 bases. Germline trimming cut 4 bases from V and 6 bases from J; bases unmatched to any gene: 10. The CDR3 is 15 amino acids. Per germline, CDR1 SNHLY and CDR2 FYNNEI. This CDR3 reads CASSGYGQGLSEAFF. In DNA form, the CDR3 reads TGTGCCAGCAGTGGTTACGGACAGGGTCTATCTGAAGCTTTCTTT.

The chain carries TRBV4-1 and TRBJ2-1, with 9 bases matching TRBD2. The V gene's germline CDR1 is MGHRA and CDR2 YSYEKL. V was clipped by 0 bases and J by 7 bases; unmatched bases: 7. This CDR3 is built from 16 residues. DNA for the CDR3: TGCGCCAGCAGCCAAGATCCAGCGGGAGGATCGAATGAGCAGTTCTTC. Amino acids: CASSQDPAGGSNEQFF.